The T cell receptor beta chain described here comes from a study of blood T cell repertoires in COVID-19. Looking at the study overall: Some COVID-19 samples were acute and others convalescent; all came from the United States, Italy and Spain. From T cells, B-cell-depleted T cells, or PBMCs came the material, which was cDNA or gDNA.

This clone has a handful of counts. Source study methods: It was from reference gene primer amplification that nucleated cell counts were estimated. Assay used: immunoSEQ multiplex PCR; TCRdb lists only in-frame clones, some missing. The DNA gave D and trimming, while V, J and clone size come from that table. The table includes about 50,000 clones, approximately 89% detected once. V lost 5 bases to trimming and J lost 5 bases, with 12 bases between them. Germline lookup yields CDR1 MDHEN and CDR2 SYDVKM. This CDR3 has 13 residues. The sample taken for sequencing was peripheral blood. The TCR originated in a man older than 75 with active or convalescent COVID-19. The V call is TRBV28, the J call TRBJ1-1; D possibly corresponds to TRBD1 (6 bases). CDR3 protein: CASSRRGGTEAFF. The CDR3 DNA reads as TGTGCCAGCAGTCGGAGAGGGGGTACTGAAGCTTTCTTT. The whole variable domain, remainder taken from reference TRBV28 and TRBJ1-1, is DVKVTQSSRYLVKRTGEKVFLECVQDMDHENMFWYRQDPGLGLRLIYFSYDVKMKEKGDIPEGYSVSREKKERFSLILESASTNQTSMYLCASSRRGGTEAFFGQGTRLTVV.